Listed below are T cell receptor beta chains from one sample, sequenced in a study of blood T cells in healthy people across ages. From the 5' RACE reads, TCRdb called clonotypes with MiXCR, one entry per CDR3 protein. The sample has approximately 820,000 distinct CDR3 sequences, around two fifths seen once. Sequencing was done on a sample of blood. The receptors stem from a man aged 55-75 years in good health. CDR3s include the opening cysteine and the closing phenylalanine or tryptophan. Fields, in order: D gene, J gene, V gene, clone size, CDR3 protein, CDR3 DNA. A D gene is named only where the DNA matches it firmly. Some rows have no size entry. The others give once, few or many, or a class for an expanded clone.

. TRBJ1-2 TRBV5-6 . CASGRGFGTF TGTGCCAGCGGTAGGGGCTTTGGCACCTTC
. TRBJ2-3 TRBV20-1 . CSASRGGGTDTQYF TGCAGTGCTTCAAGAGGGGGGGGCACAGATACGCAGTATTTT
. TRBJ2-7 TRBV2 . CATTNRAYEQYF TGTGCCACTACAAACAGGGCTTACGAGCAGTACTTC
TRBD2 TRBJ2-3 TRBV20-1 . CSARGGLASTDTQYF TGCAGTGCTAGGGGGGGACTAGCGAGCACAGATACGCAGTATTTT
. TRBJ2-7 TRBV12-3/TRBV12-4 . CASGLRYNEQYF TGTGCCAGCGGACTGCGGTACAATGAGCAGTACTTC
. TRBJ1-4 TRBV7-9 . CASSFSGKGEKLFF TGTGCCAGCAGCTTTTCGGGGAAAGGTGAAAAACTGTTTTTT
TRBD1 TRBJ1-1 TRBV10-3 once CAIRGQGKNTEAFF TGTGCCATCAGGGGACAGGGGAAGAACACTGAAGCTTTCTTT
TRBD1 TRBJ2-1 TRBV5-1 . CASSATGNSHNEQFF TGCGCCAGCAGCGCGACAGGGAATTCTCACAATGAGCAGTTCTTC
TRBD1 TRBJ2-7 TRBV30 . CAWSGRTGWGEQYF TGTGCCTGGAGTGGGCGGACAGGATGGGGAGAGCAGTACTTC
. TRBJ2-7 TRBV20-1 few CSARDPPMTESYEQYF TGCAGTGCTAGAGATCCTCCAATGACAGAGTCCTACGAGCAGTACTTC
. TRBJ1-1 TRBV11-2 few CASNQNLNAEAFF TGTGCCAGCAACCAGAACCTGAACGCTGAAGCTTTCTTT
. TRBJ2-1 TRBV4-3 . CVSSQESGYYNEQFF TGCGTCAGCAGCCAAGAATCGGGATATTACAATGAGCAGTTCTTC
. TRBJ2-2 TRBV10-3 once CATTRDSTGELFF TGTGCCACAACGAGGGACTCCACCGGGGAGCTGTTTTTT
. TRBJ1-1 TRBV15 . CATSRDPRRNTEAFF TGTGCCACCAGCAGAGATCCCCGCCGGAACACTGAAGCTTTCTTT
TRBD2 TRBJ2-1 TRBV14 . CASSGLAGALTDNEQFF TGTGCCAGCAGCGGACTAGCGGGGGCCCTTACCGACAATGAGCAGTTCTTC
. TRBJ2-1 TRBV6-2/TRBV6-3 . CASSYLGAVNEQFF TGTGCCAGCAGTTATCTGGGGGCTGTCAATGAGCAGTTCTTC
TRBD1 TRBJ1-6 TRBV4-1 . CASSQEGGKSPLHF TGCGCCAGCAGCCAAGAAGGGGGCAAATCACCCCTCCACTTT
TRBD1 TRBJ1-2 TRBV30 few CAWSTGDYGYTF TGTGCCTGGAGTACAGGGGACTATGGCTACACCTTC
. TRBJ1-2 TRBV12-3/TRBV12-4 . CASRGDSTPNYGYTF TGTGCCAGCAGGGGAGATTCGACGCCTAACTATGGCTACACCTTC
TRBD2 TRBJ2-5 TRBV6-6 . CASRTSGAPEVTYDEQYF TGTGCCAGCAGAACTAGCGGGGCCCCCGAGGTGACCTACGATGAGCAGTACTTC
. TRBJ1-1 TRBV10-3 few CAISEPPPTRGGTEAFF TGTGCCATCAGTGAGCCCCCCCCGACACGGGGTGGGACTGAAGCTTTCTTT
TRBD1 TRBJ2-5 TRBV2 . CASQEGGERTQYF TGTGCCAGCCAAGAAGGGGGCGAAAGAACCCAGTACTTC